The clone carrying this T cell receptor (beta chain) was counted ten times or more. Its antigen is as yet unknown. The CDR3 loop spans 14 amino acids. V gave up 0 bases and J gave up 0 bases, with 6 bases separating them. A second PCR, run for roughly 7 to 12 cycles, used a sample-barcoded 5' primer plus a J-beta primer mix. All cDNA molecules were each tagged by a template-switch adaptor with 12 random nucleotides. The yield of each sample was at least 2.5 million CDR3-containing paired-end reads. TCRdb redid the calling of the 5' RACE reads with MiXCR, one entry per CDR3 protein. The sample includes more than 700,000 distinct CDR3 sequences, 46% seen only once; the top ten take around 18%. The sample belongs to a study of blood T cells in healthy people across ages. Study results and limitations: Observed TCR beta diversity showed a strong correlation with the percentage of naive T cells as measured by flow cytometry.

There were at least 5.5 micrograms of total RNA extracted from every sample. This sequence joins TRBV12-3 or TRBV12-4 and TRBJ2-7, with D possibly matching TRBD1 (5 bases). Sample: blood. This TCR derives from a man at least 80 years old in good health. Written as DNA, the CDR3 is TGTGCCAGCAGTTTAGCGCAGGGCTCCTACGAGCAGTACTTC. Its translation is CASSLAQGSYEQYF.